This entry lists 2 T cell receptor beta chains sequenced from one sample in a study of regulatory T cells in long-lasting Graves disease. As to time point: persistent/refractory GD, antithyroid drugs over 5 years with positive TRAb. Extracted RNA from PBMCs served as the source of the TCR library. To make TCR beta libraries, researchers used iRepertoire HTBI primers and Arm-PCR of CDR3 regions. TCRdb re-called the multiplex PCR reads through MiXCR, storing one row per CDR3 protein. The data show some 440,000 distinct CDR3 sequences, around 21% seen once. The sample consisted of peripheral blood mononuclear cells (PBMCs), taken when the disease was refractory, from a patient treated with antithyroid drugs. The source is a female donor with Graves disease.

In its sample, this clonotype was seen a few times. The J gene is TRBJ2-5, the V gene TRBV3-1; TRBD1 is a possible D gene (5 bases). Trimming removed 4 bases from V and 3 bases from J, with 9 bases in between. The CDR3 totals 13 residues. Germline loops: CDR1 LGHDT, CDR2 YNNKEL (reference sequence). The CDR3 sequence: CASSPGHKETQYF. CDR3 DNA sequence: TGTGCCAGCAGCCCCGGACATAAAGAGACCCAGTACTTC.

This clonotype showed up just once. The V and J genes are TRBV7-9 and TRBJ1-4; D ambiguous. Trimming removed 1 base from V and 7 bases from J, with 7 bases in between. Germline CDR1 and CDR2: SEHNR and FQNEAQ (reference sequence). This CDR3 spans 13 amino acids. DNA for the CDR3: TGTGCCAGCAGCTTAGTAGGACCTGAAAAACTGTTTTTT. Protein product: CASSLVGPEKLFF.